The T cell receptor beta chain described here comes from a study of blood T cell repertoires in COVID-19. Across the study: Italy, Spain and the United States were the sources of the convalescent and acute COVID-19 samples. PBMCs, B-cell-depleted T cells, or T cells provided the cDNA or gDNA that made up the material.

As processed by the authors: Using reference gene primer amplification, nucleated cell counts were estimated. The method was immunoSEQ multiplex PCR; TCRdb's version includes in-frame clones alone and lacks a portion of them. The V and J calls and clone size were taken over from that table, and D and trimming were inferred from the DNA. The profile shows over 200,000 clones, about 86% of them singletons. The V and J ends lost 5 bases and 2 bases, in that order; junction bases with no gene match: 2. The germline gives CDR1 LNHDA, CDR2 SQIVND (reference sequence). The CDR3 contains 13 residues. This TCR was recovered from a man in his forties or fifties with active or convalescent COVID-19. The chain carries TRBV19 and TRBJ1-2; TRBD1 aligns across 7 bases. Sequencing used peripheral blood. The CDR3: CASSLQGNYGYTF. In DNA, the CDR3 is TGTGCCAGTAGTCTACAGGGGAACTATGGCTACACCTTC.